This T cell receptor (beta chain) emerged from a study of T cell responses to AZD1222 COVID-19 vaccine (dated by TCRdb to about 2021). General notes on the study: AZD1222 recipients whose second dose came at about 4 weeks and those whose second dose came at about 12 weeks were combined into one group, since spike-specific TCR depth and breadth did not differ between the two schedules. TCR sequencing was performed for some 250 trial participants, of whom about 200 were given two doses of AZD1222 and some 26 were given two doses of MenACWY control vaccine. Trial participants were enrolled by age into 18-55, 56-69 and 70-plus year subgroups, with about 150, 28 and 57 TCR-sequenced participants respectively.

Trimming takes 7 bases off V and 5 bases off J; junction bases not matched to a gene: 8. CDR1 and CDR2 are drawn from the germline V gene: SNHLY, FYNNEI. The CDR3 contains 15 residues, cysteine and phenylalanine counted. Only the CDR3 DNA stays, 45 bases, in frame from base 1. Summary of the overall study and its limitations: Reportedly, almost half of the unique spike-specific TCRs recognized epitopes lying outside the regions that are mutated in the B.1.351 and B.1.1.7 variants. Because no day 14 peak-response samples were available, repertoires were characterized only after the peak T cell response. The 56-69-year group was small, and its depth increase did not reach significance, likely because of low power. Conclusions about previously exposed vaccinees are limited because only five to seven AZD1222 recipients were SARS-CoV-2 seropositive at baseline. After two AZD1222 doses, both the breadth and the depth of spike-specific TCRs were significantly higher than at day 0 and than in MenACWY recipients. CD4 TCRs associated with the vaccine covered the entire spike protein, and the dominant responses were in regions 160-218 and 743-854. Participants were mostly white British, with more females than males. The authors suggested clonal diversity may have been underestimated.

Worth noting for this clone: Its antigen has not been determined. No much larger clone exists at a distance of one base, and base qualities are not known.

Interpreted using the paper, the time point label stands for: baseline before first vaccination. Samples from vaccinated people were obtained from the UK trials COV001 and COV002, which included a single-blind randomized controlled phase 2/3 trial of AZD1222 (ChAdOx1 nCoV-19) in healthy adults. For TCRbeta chain sequencing, PBMC samples from trial participants were taken at day 0 and at day 28 after the second dose. The CDR3 regions of human TCRbeta chains were analyzed by immunosequencing. The study's own analysis went as follows. TCRs in the repertoires were compared against a reference library of SARS-CoV-2-specific TCRs that had been generated with the MIRA antigen-specificity platform. Breadth meant the fraction of unique TCRs that were SARS-CoV-2-associated, whereas depth meant the fraction of total T cells that were SARS-CoV-2-associated. Using the MIRA data, every spike-specific TCR was mapped to the spike region that the TCR reacted to and assigned to either a CD4 or a CD8 class. Log10-transformed breadth and depth values were compared by one-way ANOVA with Sidak's multiple comparisons tests. Entries here come from immuneACCESS through TCRdb and include only in-frame sequences with V and J called. Some clones fail to appear in such tables; in the studies checked, an unresolved V gene covers under half of the shortfall, and the cause of the remainder is unknown. That table gives V, J and clone size, and the DNA gave D and trimming. For this sample there are 100,000 to 110,000 clones; 88% appear just once. The top ten clones comprise about 1.8% of the sample.

The clonotype comes from an adult in good health. The chain is encoded by TRBV2 joined to TRBJ2-1; 10 bases in the junction line up with TRBD2. The sample here was peripheral blood, taken on day 0 of AZD1222 vaccination. The encoded CDR3 is CASTRRTSGDNEQFF. The sequence in DNA is TGTGCCAGCACCCGCCGGACTAGCGGAGACAATGAGCAGTTCTTC.